The subject of this entry is one TCR beta chain. Under the authors' procedure: Reference gene primers were amplified, and this amplification served to estimate nucleated cell counts. The assay was immunoSEQ multiplex PCR, and TCRdb's table has in-frame clones only and misses some. That table gives V, J and clone size, and the DNA gave D and trimming. This table holds about 250,000 clones, approximately 85% found once. The V end lost 0 bases, the J end lost 7 bases, and 15 bases lay between the germline ends. In germline, CDR1 is MNHEY, CDR2 SVGAGI. This CDR3 spans 16 amino acids. These data come from a study of blood T cell repertoires in COVID-19. Study at large: Material from acute and convalescent COVID-19 was sourced from the United States, Italy and Spain.

The receptor was isolated from a woman in her seventies with acute or convalescent COVID-19. J is TRBJ1-4 and V is TRBV6-5, with TRBD1 as a possible D gene (6 bases). Sequences were obtained from peripheral blood. DNA of the CDR3: TGTGCCAGCAGTTACTCGGCGGGACTAGGGGGTGAAAAACTGTTTTTT. Its protein is CASSYSAGLGGEKLFF.